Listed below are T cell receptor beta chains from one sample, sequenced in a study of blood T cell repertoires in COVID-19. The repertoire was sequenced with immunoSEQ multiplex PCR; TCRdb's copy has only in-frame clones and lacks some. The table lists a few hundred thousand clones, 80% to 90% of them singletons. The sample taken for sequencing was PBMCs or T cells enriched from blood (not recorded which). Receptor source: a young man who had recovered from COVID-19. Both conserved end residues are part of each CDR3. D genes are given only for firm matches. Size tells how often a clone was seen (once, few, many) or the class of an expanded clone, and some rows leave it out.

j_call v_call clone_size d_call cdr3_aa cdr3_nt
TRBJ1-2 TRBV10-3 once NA CAISHTVEVNGYTF TGTGCCATCAGTCACACGGTCGAGGTGAATGGCTACACCTTC
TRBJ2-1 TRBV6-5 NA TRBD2 CASGGGSYNEQFF TGTGCCTCTGGGGGGGGCTCCTACAATGAGCAGTTCTTC
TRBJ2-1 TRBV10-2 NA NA CASSTSTGQFF TGCGCCAGCAGTACATCAACAGGACAGTTCTTC
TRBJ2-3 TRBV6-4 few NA CASSDGGATDTQYF TGTGCCAGCAGTGACGGGGGGGCCACAGATACGCAGTATTTT
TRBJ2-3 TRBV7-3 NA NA CASSFGETDTQYF TGTGCCAGCAGCTTTGGGGAGACAGATACGCAGTATTTT
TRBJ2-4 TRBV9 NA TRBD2 CASSVGYRAGGPLAKNIQYF TGTGCCAGCAGCGTAGGATATCGAGCGGGGGGGCCGTTGGCCAAAAACATTCAGTACTTC
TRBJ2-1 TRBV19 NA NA CASSIDKSVLQFF TGTGCCAGTAGTATAGATAAGTCGGTGTTGCAGTTCTTC
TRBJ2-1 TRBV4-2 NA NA CASSAGISSYNEQFF TGTGCCAGCAGCGCCGGGATTTCCTCCTACAATGAGCAGTTCTTC
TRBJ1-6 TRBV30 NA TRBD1 CAWRTGTVYSPLHF TGTGCCTGGAGAACCGGGACAGTATATTCACCCCTCCACTTT
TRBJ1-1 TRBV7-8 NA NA CASSSWGGIPTLNTEAFF TGTGCCAGCAGCTCCTGGGGGGGGATCCCCACCTTGAACACTGAAGCTTTCTTT
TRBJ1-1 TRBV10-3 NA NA CAIRSRVGPPLNTEAFF TGTGCCATCAGGTCCAGGGTCGGGCCGCCCCTGAACACTGAAGCTTTCTTT
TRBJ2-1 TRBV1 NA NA CTSRPGTSGHNEQFF TGCACCAGCAGACCCGGGACTAGCGGCCACAATGAGCAGTTCTTC
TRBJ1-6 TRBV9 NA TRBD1 CASSVDYNRGYNSPLHF TGTGCCAGCAGCGTAGACTATAACAGGGGATATAATTCACCCCTCCACTTT
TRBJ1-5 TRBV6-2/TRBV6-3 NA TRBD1 CASSYAGTGGNQPQHF TGTGCCAGCAGTTACGCAGGGACAGGGGGTAATCAGCCCCAGCATTTT
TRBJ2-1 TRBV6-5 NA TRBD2 CASSSLAGEHNEQFF TGTGCCAGCAGCTCACTAGCGGGGGAGCACAATGAGCAGTTCTTC
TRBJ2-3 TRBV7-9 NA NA CASSPGLTSTDTQYF TGTGCCAGCAGCCCAGGTCTAACTAGCACAGATACGCAGTATTTT
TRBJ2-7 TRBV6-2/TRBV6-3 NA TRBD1 CASRYTGEGREQYF TGTGCCAGCAGGTACACAGGGGAAGGTCGCGAGCAGTACTTC
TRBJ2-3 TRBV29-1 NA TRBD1 CSGQGPDTQYF TGCAGCGGACAGGGTCCGGATACGCAGTATTTT
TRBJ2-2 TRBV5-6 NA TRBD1 CASSRGQGYTGELFF TGTGCCAGCAGCCGGGGACAGGGCTACACCGGGGAGCTGTTTTTT
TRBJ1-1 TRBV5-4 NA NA CASSLTVDTEAFF TGTGCCAGCAGCTTAACAGTTGACACTGAAGCTTTCTTT
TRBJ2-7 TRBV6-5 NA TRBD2 CASSSPSGRPYEQYF TGTGCCAGCAGTTCTCCTAGCGGGCGCCCCTACGAGCAGTACTTC
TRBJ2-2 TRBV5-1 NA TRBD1 CASRNGQGSTGELFF TGCGCCAGCAGAAACGGACAGGGGAGTACCGGGGAGCTGTTTTTT
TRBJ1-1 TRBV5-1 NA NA CASSLDGRGGMNTEAFF TGCGCCAGCAGCTTGGATGGCCGCGGGGGGATGAACACTGAAGCTTTCTTT
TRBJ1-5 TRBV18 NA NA CASSPQQGGSQPQHF TGTGCCAGCTCACCACAACAGGGTGGCAGTCAGCCCCAGCATTTT
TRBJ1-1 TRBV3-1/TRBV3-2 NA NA CASSPRGKTEAFF TGTGCCAGCAGCCCTCGAGGGAAGACTGAAGCTTTCTTT
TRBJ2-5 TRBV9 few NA CASGQSQETQYF TGTGCCAGTGGACAGTCTCAAGAGACCCAGTACTTC
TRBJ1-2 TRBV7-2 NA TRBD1 CASSPGGGTGGWGYGYTF TGTGCCAGCAGCCCAGGGGGTGGGACAGGGGGCTGGGGCTATGGCTACACCTTC
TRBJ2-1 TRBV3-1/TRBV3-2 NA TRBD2 CASSQARVVVGLAGKNSYNEQFF TGTGCCAGCAGCCAAGCCAGGGTCGTCGTCGGACTAGCGGGGAAGAACTCCTACAATGAGCAGTTCTTC
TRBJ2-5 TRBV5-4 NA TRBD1 CASSLRTGAPETQYF TGTGCCAGCAGCTTGCGGACAGGGGCCCCGGAGACCCAGTACTTC
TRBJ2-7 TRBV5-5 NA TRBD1 CASSLLAGGSTDYEQYF TGTGCCAGCAGCTTATTGGCAGGGGGCTCTACCGACTACGAGCAGTACTTC
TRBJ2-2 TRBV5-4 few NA CASSFPGVTGELFF TGTGCCAGCAGCTTCCCGGGGGTTACCGGGGAGCTGTTTTTT
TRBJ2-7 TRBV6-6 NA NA CASSYEARTYEQYF TGTGCCAGCAGTTACGAGGCGCGGACCTACGAGCAGTACTTC
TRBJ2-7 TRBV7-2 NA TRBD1 CASSLGAGTGAYEQYF TGTGCCAGCAGCTTGGGGGCGGGGACAGGAGCCTACGAGCAGTACTTC
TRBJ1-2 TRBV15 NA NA CATVKDIGETGYTF TGTGCCACCGTCAAGGACATCGGAGAGACTGGCTACACCTTC
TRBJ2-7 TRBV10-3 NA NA CAISSQATGDYEQYF TGTGCCATCAGTTCCCAGGCCACCGGGGACTACGAGCAGTACTTC
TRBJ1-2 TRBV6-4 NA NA CASSDSGRVNYGYTF TGTGCCAGCAGTGACTCTGGGAGGGTTAACTATGGCTACACCTTC
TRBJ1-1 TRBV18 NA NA CASSPSRTAYMNTEAFF TGTGCCAGCTCACCAAGTAGGACAGCCTATATGAACACTGAAGCTTTCTTT
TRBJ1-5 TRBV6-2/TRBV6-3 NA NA CASSYSGFRQDSNQPQHF TGTGCCAGCAGTTACTCGGGATTTAGACAGGACAGCAATCAGCCCCAGCATTTT
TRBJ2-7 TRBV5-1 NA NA CASSLTSGTYEQYF TGCGCCAGCAGCTTGACGAGCGGAACCTACGAGCAGTACTTC
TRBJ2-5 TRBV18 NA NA CASSPPLRGKEETQYF TGTGCCAGCTCACCACCCCTGCGGGGAAAGGAGGAGACCCAGTACTTC
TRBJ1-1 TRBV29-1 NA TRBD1 CSGGQTINTEAFF TGCAGCGGGGGACAGACCATTAACACTGAAGCTTTCTTT
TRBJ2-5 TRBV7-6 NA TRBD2 CASSGLAGGQETQYF TGTGCCAGCAGCGGACTAGCGGGGGGCCAAGAGACCCAGTACTTC
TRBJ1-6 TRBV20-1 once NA CSASFGGSYNSPLHF TGCAGTGCTAGTTTCGGGGGCTCCTATAATTCACCCCTCCACTTT
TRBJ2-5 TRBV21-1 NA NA CASSKCRLSSGVRQETQYF TGTGCCAGCAGCAAATGCCGGTTGTCTAGCGGGGTACGACAAGAGACCCAGTACTTC